This record covers a single T cell receptor beta chain. Its antigen is not known. The CDR3 extends 3 residues past the end of the read, so its final part is completed from the germline J gene. This record belongs to a study of T cells in women clearing cervical HPV infection. Clones were sequenced by immunoSEQ multiplex PCR, and TCRdb holds only the in-frame ones, with some missing. This listing includes 20,000 to 30,000 clones. Findings of the study overall: T-cell numbers per sample were unknown and may explain richness differences.

V lost 0 bases, J lost 10 bases, and 15 bases stayed unmatched. CDR3 size: 18 residues. The germline V gene encodes CDR1 LNHDA and CDR2 SQIVND (reference sequence). This rearrangement joins TRBV19 to TRBJ1-6; 7 positions agree with TRBD1. Sequenced: blood buffy coat. This TCR was recovered from a woman aged 18-69 years with a cervical HPV16 infection that either progressed to CIN3+ or cleared (not recorded which). The CDR3 sequence is CASSIDLSLLTGWSPLHF. The sequenced part of the CDR3 DNA is TGTGCCAGTAGTATAGATCTGTCTCTATTGACAGGGTGGTCACCC.